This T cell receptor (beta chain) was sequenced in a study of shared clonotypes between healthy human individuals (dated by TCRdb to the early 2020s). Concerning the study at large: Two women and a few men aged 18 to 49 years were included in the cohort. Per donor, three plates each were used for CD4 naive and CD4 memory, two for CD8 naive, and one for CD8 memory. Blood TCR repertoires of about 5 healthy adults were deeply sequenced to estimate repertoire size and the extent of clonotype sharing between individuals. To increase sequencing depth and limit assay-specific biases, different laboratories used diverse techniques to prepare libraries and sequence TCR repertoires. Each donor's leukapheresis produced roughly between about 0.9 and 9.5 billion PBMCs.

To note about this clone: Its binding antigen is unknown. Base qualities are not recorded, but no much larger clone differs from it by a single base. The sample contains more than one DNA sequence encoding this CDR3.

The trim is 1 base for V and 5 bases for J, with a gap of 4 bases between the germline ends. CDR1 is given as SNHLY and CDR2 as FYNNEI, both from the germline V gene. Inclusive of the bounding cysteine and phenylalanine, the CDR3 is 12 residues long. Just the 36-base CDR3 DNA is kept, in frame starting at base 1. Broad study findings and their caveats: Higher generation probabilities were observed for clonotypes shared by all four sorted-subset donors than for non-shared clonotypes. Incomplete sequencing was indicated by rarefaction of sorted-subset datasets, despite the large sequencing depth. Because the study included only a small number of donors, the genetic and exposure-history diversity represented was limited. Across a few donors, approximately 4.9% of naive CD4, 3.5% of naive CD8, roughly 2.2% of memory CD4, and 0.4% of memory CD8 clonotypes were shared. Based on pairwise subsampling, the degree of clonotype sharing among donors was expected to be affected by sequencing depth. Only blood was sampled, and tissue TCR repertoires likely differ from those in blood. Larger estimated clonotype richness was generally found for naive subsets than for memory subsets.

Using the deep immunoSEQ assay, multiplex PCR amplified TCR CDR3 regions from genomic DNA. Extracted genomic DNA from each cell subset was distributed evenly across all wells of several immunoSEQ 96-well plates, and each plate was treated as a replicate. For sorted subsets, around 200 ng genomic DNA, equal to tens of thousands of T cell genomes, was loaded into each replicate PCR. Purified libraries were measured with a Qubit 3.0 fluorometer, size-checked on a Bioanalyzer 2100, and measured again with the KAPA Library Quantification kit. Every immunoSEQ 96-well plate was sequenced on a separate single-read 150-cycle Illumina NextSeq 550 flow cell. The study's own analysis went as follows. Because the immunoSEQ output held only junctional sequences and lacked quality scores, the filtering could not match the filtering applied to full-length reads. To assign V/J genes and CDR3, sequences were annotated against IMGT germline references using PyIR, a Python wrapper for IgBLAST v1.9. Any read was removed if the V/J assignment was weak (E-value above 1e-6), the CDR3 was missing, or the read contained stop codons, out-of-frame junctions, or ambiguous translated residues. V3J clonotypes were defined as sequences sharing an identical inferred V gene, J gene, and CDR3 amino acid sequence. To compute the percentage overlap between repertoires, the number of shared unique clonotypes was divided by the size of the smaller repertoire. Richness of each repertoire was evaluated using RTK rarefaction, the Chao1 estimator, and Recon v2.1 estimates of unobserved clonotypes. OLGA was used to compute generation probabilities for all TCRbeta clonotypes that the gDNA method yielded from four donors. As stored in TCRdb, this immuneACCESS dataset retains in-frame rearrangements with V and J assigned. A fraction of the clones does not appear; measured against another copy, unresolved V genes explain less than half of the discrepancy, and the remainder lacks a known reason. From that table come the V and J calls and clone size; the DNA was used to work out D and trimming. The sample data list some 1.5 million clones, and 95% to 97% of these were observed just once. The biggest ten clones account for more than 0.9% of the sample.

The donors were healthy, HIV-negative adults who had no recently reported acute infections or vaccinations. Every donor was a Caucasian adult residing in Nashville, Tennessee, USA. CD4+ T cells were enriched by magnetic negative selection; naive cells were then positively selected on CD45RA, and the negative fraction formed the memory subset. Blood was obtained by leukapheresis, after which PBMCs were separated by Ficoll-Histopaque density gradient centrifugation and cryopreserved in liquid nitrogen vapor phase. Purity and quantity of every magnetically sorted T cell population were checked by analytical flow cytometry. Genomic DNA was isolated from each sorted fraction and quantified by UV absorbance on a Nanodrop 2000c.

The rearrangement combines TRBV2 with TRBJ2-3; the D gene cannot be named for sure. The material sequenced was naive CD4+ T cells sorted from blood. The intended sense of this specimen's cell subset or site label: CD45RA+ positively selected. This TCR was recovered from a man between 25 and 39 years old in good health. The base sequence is TGTGCCAGCAGTGAAGGGAGAGATACGCAGTATTTT. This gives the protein CASSEGRDTQYF.